What follows is one T cell receptor (beta chain) and its context. The sort gate was single viable CD3+CD4+CD8-CD45RO+ cells for memory CD4+ T cells. Serostatus was set by detecting CMV pp150, pp28, p38, p52 IgG. Per the germline V gene, CDR1 is MDHEN and CDR2 is SYDVKM. The CDR3 has 16 residues. V was clipped by 5 bases and J by 1 base; unmatched bases: 6. The data stem from a study of memory CD4+ T cells and cytomegalovirus serostatus. Produced via immunoSEQ multiplex PCR; TCRdb's table is partial and in-frame only. The table has 35,000 to 50,000 clones, 76% seen once. The rearrangement joins TRBV28 to TRBJ2-2; 8 bases are a match to TRBD2. Sequencing was carried out using memory CD4+ T cells from blood. The receptor's source is an adult in good health and CMV-seronegative. The CDR3 nucleotides read TGTGCCAGCAGTGATACTAGCGGCTTGAACACCGGGGAGCTGTTTTTT. Its translation is CASSDTSGLNTGELFF.